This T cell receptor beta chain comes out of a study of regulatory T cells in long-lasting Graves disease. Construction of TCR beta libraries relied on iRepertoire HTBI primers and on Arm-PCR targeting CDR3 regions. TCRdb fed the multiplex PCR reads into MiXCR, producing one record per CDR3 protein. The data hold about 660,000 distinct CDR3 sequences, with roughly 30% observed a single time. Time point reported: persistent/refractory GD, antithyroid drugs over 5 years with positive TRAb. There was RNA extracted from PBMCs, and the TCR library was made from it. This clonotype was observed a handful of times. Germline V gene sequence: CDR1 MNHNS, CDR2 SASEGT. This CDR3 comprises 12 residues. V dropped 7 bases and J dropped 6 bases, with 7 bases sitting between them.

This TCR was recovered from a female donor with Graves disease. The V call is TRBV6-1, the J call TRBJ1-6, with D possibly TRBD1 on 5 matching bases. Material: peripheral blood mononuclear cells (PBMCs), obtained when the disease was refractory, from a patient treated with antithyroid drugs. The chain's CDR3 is CASIGANSPLHF. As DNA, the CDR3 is TGTGCCAGCATCGGGGCTAATTCACCCCTCCACTTT.